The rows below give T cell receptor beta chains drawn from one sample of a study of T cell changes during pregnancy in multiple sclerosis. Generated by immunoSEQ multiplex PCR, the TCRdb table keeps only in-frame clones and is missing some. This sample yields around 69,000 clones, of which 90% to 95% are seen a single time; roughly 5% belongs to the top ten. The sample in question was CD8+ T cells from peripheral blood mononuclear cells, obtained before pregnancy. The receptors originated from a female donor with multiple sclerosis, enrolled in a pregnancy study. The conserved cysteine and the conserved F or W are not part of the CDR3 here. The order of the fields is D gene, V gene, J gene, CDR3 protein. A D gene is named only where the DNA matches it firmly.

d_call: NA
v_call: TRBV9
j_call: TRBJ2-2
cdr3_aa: ASSSYGTGELF

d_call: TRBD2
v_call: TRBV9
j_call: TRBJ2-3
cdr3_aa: ASSHPGGGPPADTQY

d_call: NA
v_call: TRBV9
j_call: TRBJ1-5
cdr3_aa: ASSAGGGPNQPQH

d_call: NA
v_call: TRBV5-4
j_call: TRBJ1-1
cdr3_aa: ASSRGFGTEAF

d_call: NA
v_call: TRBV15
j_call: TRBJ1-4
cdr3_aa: ATRHRRDNEKLF

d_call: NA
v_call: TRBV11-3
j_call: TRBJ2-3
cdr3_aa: ASSLRGRGEGVADTQY

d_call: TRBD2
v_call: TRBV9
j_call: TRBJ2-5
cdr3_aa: ASSTSSWGGSETQY

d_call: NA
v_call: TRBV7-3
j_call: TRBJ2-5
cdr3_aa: ASSLIHSGETQY

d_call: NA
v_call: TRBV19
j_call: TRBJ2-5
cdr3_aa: ASSIISGIGETQY

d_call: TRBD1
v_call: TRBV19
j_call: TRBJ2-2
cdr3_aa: ASHGTGDGTVTGELF

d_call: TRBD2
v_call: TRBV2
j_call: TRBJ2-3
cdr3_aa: ASRRLAGGTDTQY

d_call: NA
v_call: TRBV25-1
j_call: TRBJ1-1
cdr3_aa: ASSLPGSTEAF

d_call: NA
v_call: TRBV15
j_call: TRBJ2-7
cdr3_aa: ATSDPFSSGSYEQY

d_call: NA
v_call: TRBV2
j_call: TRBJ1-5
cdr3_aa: ASRNDPGDDYSNQPQH

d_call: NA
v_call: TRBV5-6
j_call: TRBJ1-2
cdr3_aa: ASSSALETANYGYT

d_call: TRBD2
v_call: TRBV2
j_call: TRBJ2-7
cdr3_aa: ASSEGSGPTYEQY

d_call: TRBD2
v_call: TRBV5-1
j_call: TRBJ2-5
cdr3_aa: ASRAAGAGGPQETQY

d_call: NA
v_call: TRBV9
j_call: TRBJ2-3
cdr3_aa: ASSVGGGSTDTQY

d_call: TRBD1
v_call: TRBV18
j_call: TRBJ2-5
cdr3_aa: ASSPRTGVAETQY

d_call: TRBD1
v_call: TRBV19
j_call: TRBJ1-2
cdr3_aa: ASGTGYGYT

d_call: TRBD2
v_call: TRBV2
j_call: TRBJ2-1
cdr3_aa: ASSAPGGDEQF

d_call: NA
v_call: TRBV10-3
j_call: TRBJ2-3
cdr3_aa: AINGGGLSTDTQY

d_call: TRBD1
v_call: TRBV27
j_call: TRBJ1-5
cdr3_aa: ASKPDRAGNQPQH

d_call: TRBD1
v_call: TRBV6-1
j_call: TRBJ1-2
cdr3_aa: ASRGTANYGYT

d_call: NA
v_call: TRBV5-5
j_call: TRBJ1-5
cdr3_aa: ASSRTPAGNQPQH

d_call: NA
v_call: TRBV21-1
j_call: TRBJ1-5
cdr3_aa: ASSKARTGVQPQH

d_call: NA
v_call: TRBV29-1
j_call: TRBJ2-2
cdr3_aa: SVVGGEGPGELF

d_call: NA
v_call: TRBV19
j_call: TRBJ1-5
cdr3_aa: ASSSQLSNQPQH

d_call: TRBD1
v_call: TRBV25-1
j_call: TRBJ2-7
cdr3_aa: ASSAPWTGRYEQY

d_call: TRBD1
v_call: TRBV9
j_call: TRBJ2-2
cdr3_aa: ASSVAGTVWGNTGELF

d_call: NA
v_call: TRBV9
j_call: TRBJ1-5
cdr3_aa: ANTGYNALQPQH

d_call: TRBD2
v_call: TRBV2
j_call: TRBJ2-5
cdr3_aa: ASSDGASGGSYQETQY

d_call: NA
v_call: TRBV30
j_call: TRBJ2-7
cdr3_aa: AWSIVNEYEQY

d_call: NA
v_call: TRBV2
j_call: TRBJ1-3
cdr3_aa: ASTKGFRGNTIY

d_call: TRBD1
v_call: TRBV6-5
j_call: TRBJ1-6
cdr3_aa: ASSPGTGNSPLH

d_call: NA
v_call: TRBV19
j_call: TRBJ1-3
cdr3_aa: ASSTFYEFGNTIY

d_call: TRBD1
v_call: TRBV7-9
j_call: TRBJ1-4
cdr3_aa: ASSRTGEGSEKLF

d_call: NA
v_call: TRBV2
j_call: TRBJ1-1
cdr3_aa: ASSEGQENTEAF

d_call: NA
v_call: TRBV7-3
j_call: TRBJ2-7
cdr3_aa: ASSLVMGGEQY

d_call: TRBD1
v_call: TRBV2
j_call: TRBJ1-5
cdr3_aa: ASRVGTGDHQPQH

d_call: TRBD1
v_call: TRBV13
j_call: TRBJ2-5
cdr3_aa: ASSGRDRGREETQY

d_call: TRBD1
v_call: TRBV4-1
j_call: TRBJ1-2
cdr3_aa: ASSLSTGLYGYT

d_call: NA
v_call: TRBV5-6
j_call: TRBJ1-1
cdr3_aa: ASSLGTTGEAF

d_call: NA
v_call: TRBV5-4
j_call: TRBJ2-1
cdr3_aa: ASSLWGGGYNEQF

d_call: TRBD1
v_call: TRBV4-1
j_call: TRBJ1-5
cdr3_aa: ASSHGTGGDQPQH

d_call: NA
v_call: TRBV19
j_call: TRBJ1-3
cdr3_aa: ASSIDPGVHTGNTIY